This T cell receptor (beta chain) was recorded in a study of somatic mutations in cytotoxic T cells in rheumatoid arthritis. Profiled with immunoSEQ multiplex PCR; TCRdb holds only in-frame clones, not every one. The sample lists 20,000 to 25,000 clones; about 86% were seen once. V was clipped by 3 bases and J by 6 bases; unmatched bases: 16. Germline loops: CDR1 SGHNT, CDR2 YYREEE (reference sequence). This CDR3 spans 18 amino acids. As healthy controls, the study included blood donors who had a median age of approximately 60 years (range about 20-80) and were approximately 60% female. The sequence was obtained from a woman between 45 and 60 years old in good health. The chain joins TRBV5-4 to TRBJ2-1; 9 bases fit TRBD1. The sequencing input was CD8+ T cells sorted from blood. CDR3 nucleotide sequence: TGTGCCAGCAGCTCGGGACAGGGAATTTTGCTTTACAGCAATGAGCAGTTCTTC. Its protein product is CASSSGQGILLYSNEQFF.